The 25 T cell receptor beta chains below all came from one sample that was sequenced in a study of early stage breast cancer tumors. Here immunoSEQ multiplex PCR was the method, and the copy in TCRdb shows in-frame clones only, minus some. The sample has approximately 10,000 clones; almost 65% are singletons. The sequenced sample was breast tumor tissue. The source is a person aged 55 to 70 with breast cancer.

The rearrangement links TRBV6-1 to TRBJ2-7; no clear D. Germline V gives CDR1 MNHNS, CDR2 SASEGT. Between the trimmed V and J ends, which lost 7 bases and 3 bases, there was a span of 7 bases. The CDR3 runs 11 residues. In DNA form, the CDR3 reads TGTGCCAGCACAGGTGGCTACGAGCAGTACTTC. Protein product: CASTGGYEQYF.

The table lists this clone with a count of one. This chain links TRBV6-4 with TRBJ2-1; 8 bases match TRBD2. The V and J ends lost 0 bases and 0 bases, in that order; junction bases with no gene match: 4. Germline V gene lookup returns CDR1 MRHNA and CDR2 SNTAGT. CDR3 length: 17 residues. The CDR3 is CASSDSPGGGSYNEQFF. In DNA, the CDR3 is TGTGCCAGCAGTGACTCCCCGGGGGGGGGCTCCTACAATGAGCAGTTCTTC.

The V call is TRBV7-9, the J call TRBJ2-5; D is uncertain. The CDR3 has 12 residues. Per the germline V gene, CDR1 is SEHNR and CDR2 is FQNEAQ (reference sequence). V gave up 1 base and J gave up 4 bases, with 4 bases separating them. The CDR3 loop reads CASSLGLETQYF. The CDR3 DNA follows: TGTGCCAGCAGCTTAGGGCTAGAGACCCAGTACTTC.

This sequence joins TRBV6-4 and TRBJ2-6, with no clear D. CDR1 and CDR2 (germline): MRHNA, SNTAGT. Trimming took 8 bases from V and 0 from J, leaving 5 bases between them. This CDR3 is 13 amino acids long. The CDR3 DNA sequence: TGTGCCAGCCGGTACTCTGGGGCCAACGTCCTGACTTTC. Translation gives CASRYSGANVLTF.

This clone was counted a few times. This chain uses TRBV7-9 with TRBJ1-2; 9 bases fit TRBD1. The germline V gene encodes CDR1 SEHNR and CDR2 FQNEAQ (reference sequence). With 4 bases clipped from V and 5 bases from J, the junction kept 11 bases outside the gene matches. The CDR3 spans 16 residues. The CDR3 loop is CASSSGTGRSRYGYTF. In DNA form, the CDR3 reads TGTGCCAGCAGCTCTGGGACAGGGAGGTCTCGGTATGGCTACACCTTC.

The chain carries TRBV7-9 and TRBJ2-7; D unresolved. This CDR3 has 12 residues. V was cut by 4 bases and J by 7 bases, with 11 bases left in between. Per germline, CDR1 SEHNR and CDR2 FQNEAQ (reference sequence). CDR3 protein: CASSSDNLEQYF. The CDR3, as DNA: TGTGCCAGCAGCTCCGACAATCTGGAGCAGTACTTC.

The chain couples TRBV28 to TRBJ2-5; 12 nucleotides line up with TRBD2. CDR1 is MDHEN, CDR2 SYDVKM, per germline. CDR3 size: 19 residues. V lost 5 bases, J lost 0 bases, and 13 bases stayed unmatched. This chain's CDR3 is CASSTLAGGAWRYQETQYF. The CDR3 nucleotides are TGTGCCAGCAGTACCCTAGCGGGGGGGGCTTGGAGGTACCAAGAGACCCAGTACTTC.

The rearrangement links TRBV6-1 to TRBJ1-1; unclear D gene. V was shortened by 4 bases and J by 11 bases, with 11 bases between the two germline ends. The CDR3 contains 11 residues. Per the germline V gene, CDR1 is MNHNS and CDR2 is SASEGT. CDR3 nucleotides: TGTGCCAGCAGTGTAAATAGGAGGGCTTTCTTT. It yields the protein CASSVNRRAFF.

This clone was counted a few times. This chain joins TRBV19 and TRBJ1-1; D is ambiguous. Germline values: CDR1 LNHDA, CDR2 SQIVND (reference sequence). The V and J ends lost 4 bases and 7 bases respectively, with 7 bases between them. The CDR3 spans 11 residues. CDR3 protein: CASSRAFEAFF. DNA for the CDR3: TGTGCCAGTAGTAGAGCGTTTGAAGCTTTCTTT.

The V and J genes are TRBV9 and TRBJ2-7; 7 bases fit TRBD2. The CDR3 runs 16 residues. CDR1 is SGDLS and CDR2 is YYNGEE in the germline V gene. Losses at the gene ends were 4 bases for V and 0 bases for J; bases not matched to a gene: 10. The CDR3 DNA reads as TGTGCCAGCAGCTCCCGTCCCGGGACTAACTCCTACGAGCAGTACTTC. Its translation: CASSSRPGTNSYEQYF.

By share of the sample, this clone is medium-sized. CDR3 residues: CASSIDGTGFLETQYF. The CDR3 nucleotides read TGTGCCAGTAGTATAGATGGGACAGGGTTTTTGGAGACCCAGTACTTC. The genes are TRBV19 and TRBJ2-5, with TRBD1 identical over 9 bases. Germline V gene lookup returns CDR1 LNHDA and CDR2 SQIVND (reference sequence). J gave up 5 bases and V 0 bases, and 7 bases lay outside the gene matches. The CDR3 runs to 16 residues. The entire variable domain, with the rest obtained from reference TRBV19 and TRBJ2-5, is as follows: DGGITQSPKYLFRKEGQNVTLSCEQNLNHDAMYWYRQDPGQGLRLIYYSQIVNDFQKGDIAEGYSVSREKKESFPLTVTSAQKNPTAFYLCASSIDGTGFLETQYFGPGTRLLVL.

This clone rates as medium-sized. The chain carries TRBV4-1 and TRBJ1-1, with D possibly TRBD1 on 5 matching bases. The germline V gene encodes CDR1 MGHRA and CDR2 YSYEKL. V dropped 3 bases and J dropped 0 bases, with 5 bases sitting between them. The CDR3 consists of 13 residues. CDR3 protein: CASSHRVNTEAFF. The CDR3 region has the DNA TGCGCCAGCAGCCACAGGGTGAACACTGAAGCTTTCTTT.

The chain has TRBV7-6 and TRBJ1-4; tentatively, D is TRBD1 (5 bases). CDR3 length equals 13 residues. The V gene lost 6 bases and the J gene lost 8 bases, with 13 bases spanning the gap. CDR1 SGHVS and CDR2 FNYEAQ come from the germline V gene. CDR3 sequence (DNA): TGTGCCAGCAGTGGGGGGATTCGGGAAAAACTGTTTTTT. Translating gives CASSGGIREKLFF.

V usage is TRBV6-5 and J usage is TRBJ1-5; 9 bases fit TRBD1. This CDR3 region has 14 residues. V lost 6 bases and J lost 7; bases outside the gene matches: 7. Germline CDR1 and CDR2: MNHEY and SVGAGI. The CDR3 nucleotides are TGTGCCAGCAGGGGGACAGGGTTCGGGCAGCCCCAGCATTTT. Translated: CASRGTGFGQPQHF.

This clone has a handful of counts. J is TRBJ1-2 and V is TRBV6-6; D perhaps matches TRBD1 (6 bases). From germline, CDR1 is MNHNY and CDR2 SVGAGI (reference sequence). This CDR3 comprises 13 residues. V lost 6 bases to trimming and J lost 5 bases, with 13 bases between them. This chain's CDR3 is CASSDTGRYGYTF. DNA for the CDR3: TGTGCCAGCAGCGATACAGGGCGGTATGGCTACACCTTC.

The chain joins TRBV19 to TRBJ2-1, with D possibly being TRBD1 or TRBD2 (5 bases each). Trimming removed 3 bases at V and 2 bases at J, with 20 bases between. Per germline, CDR1 LNHDA and CDR2 SQIVND (reference sequence). This CDR3 region has 18 residues. In DNA, the CDR3 is TGTGCCAGTAGTATGGGGGTCGGGGTAGGCCCGACCTACAATGAGCAGTTCTTC. Its translation: CASSMGVGVGPTYNEQFF.

This clone was recorded a few times. This chain links TRBV11-2 with TRBJ1-1; D is ambiguous. The length of the CDR3 is 14 residues. Trimming left V 5 bases short and J 1 base short, with 11 bases between. The germline V gene encodes CDR1 SGHAT and CDR2 FQNNGV. The CDR3 protein is CASSLPRQNTEAFF. Here the CDR3 DNA reads TGTGCCAGCAGCCTCCCTCGACAGAACACTGAAGCTTTCTTT. Looking up the rest from reference TRBV11-2 and TRBJ1-1 gives the full variable domain: EAGVAQSPRYKIIEKRQSVAFWCNPISGHATLYWYQQILGQGPKLLIQFQNNGVVDDSQLPKDRFSAERLKGVDSTLKIQPAKLEDSAVYLCASSLPRQNTEAFFGQGTRLTVV.

This chain links TRBV2 with TRBJ1-5; D not resolved. CDR1 SNHLY and CDR2 FYNNEI come from the germline V gene. This CDR3 comprises 13 residues. Between the trimmed V and J ends, which lost 7 bases and 5 bases, there was a span of 12 bases. The CDR3 nucleotides read TGTGCCAGCAAGGTGGTCACCGATCAGCCCCAGCATTTT. Protein: CASKVVTDQPQHF.

This clone is labeled as medium-sized. The chain is built from TRBV11-2 and TRBJ1-5; TRBD1 might be the D (6 bases). This CDR3 contains 15 residues. Per germline, CDR1 SGHAT and CDR2 FQNNGV. Trimming removed 5 bases from V and 4 bases from J, with 15 bases in between. CDR3 amino acids: CASSLAGAWNQPQHF. The CDR3, as DNA: TGTGCCAGCAGCCTGGCGGGGGCTTGGAATCAGCCCCAGCATTTT.

The gene calls are TRBV7-2 and TRBJ2-7, with 7 bases identical to TRBD2. V shed 1 base, J shed 7 bases, and the junction held 10 bases outside the gene matches. This CDR3 region has 15 residues. CDR1 SGHTA and CDR2 FQGNSA come from the germline V gene. The DNA of the CDR3 is TGTGCCAGCAGCTTAGTCTCTAGCGGCCCAATGGAGCAGTACTTC. It encodes CASSLVSSGPMEQYF.

This chain uses TRBV19 with TRBJ2-7; 7 bases fit TRBD1. J gave up 3 bases and V 7 bases, and 9 bases lay outside the gene matches. The germline V gene has CDR1 LNHDA and CDR2 SQIVND (reference sequence). This CDR3 is 14 amino acids long. The CDR3 sequence is CASTTYGQDYEQYF. The CDR3 bases are TGTGCCAGTACCACATACGGACAGGACTACGAGCAGTACTTC.

Regarding this clone: A read error may produce the germline difference seen at one junction end. The rearrangement joins TRBV7-9 to TRBJ2-7; D unclear. Germline loops: CDR1 SEHNR, CDR2 FQNEAQ (reference sequence). The length of the CDR3 is 13 residues. The CDR3 nucleotides read TGTGCCAGCAGCCCAGTAGGTCGTTTCCCTGTGAACTTC. Protein: CASSPVGRFPVNF.

CDR3 protein: CASSSPGPPGDTQYF. For the CDR3, the DNA is TGTGCCAGCAGCTCCCCCGGACCACCGGGGGATACGCAGTATTTT. The J gene is TRBJ2-3, the V gene TRBV7-2; D is possibly TRBD2 (5 bases). From germline, CDR1 is SGHTA and CDR2 FQGNSA. The CDR3 consists of 15 residues. V lost 4 bases to trimming and J lost 6 bases, with 17 bases between them.

This chain links TRBV28 with TRBJ2-7; 9 nucleotides match TRBD2. V lost 6 bases and J lost 6; bases outside the gene matches: 12. Per the germline V gene, CDR1 is MDHEN and CDR2 is SYDVKM. This CDR3 spans 15 amino acids. CDR3 nucleotides: TGTGCCAGCAGCGCAGTGGGGAGCGGGAGGCGCGAGCAGTACTTC. Amino acids: CASSAVGSGRREQYF.

Judged by abundance, this clone is medium-sized (0.01 to 0.1%). The V gene is TRBV7-9, the J gene TRBJ1-1; maybe TRBD1 (5 bases). Between the trimmed V and J ends, which lost 0 bases and 4 bases, there was a span of 9 bases. The CDR3 has 14 amino acids. The germline V gene has CDR1 SEHNR and CDR2 FQNEAQ (reference sequence). The CDR3 region is CASSLAGGSTEAFF. The CDR3 nucleotides are TGTGCCAGCAGCTTAGCTGGGGGAAGCACTGAAGCTTTCTTT.